Each of the 19 T cell receptor beta chains below was sequenced from the same sample in a study of healthy donors' naive CD4 and CD8 T cells. TCR libraries were built from 450 to 650 ng of total RNA by linear amplification. TCRdb reprocessed the reads via MiXCR and lists one record per CDR3 protein. The sample has around 200,000 distinct CDR3 sequences, about four fifths seen once; the top ten hold less than 2.5%. Material: naive CD4+ and CD8+ T cells sorted from blood, pooled from several donors. The receptors were gathered from a pool of human donors in good health; the sample pools cells from several healthy donors.

The sample holds a few counts of this clonotype. The chain is built from TRBV27 and TRBJ2-7; the match to TRBD1 covers 7 bases. The V gene end was trimmed by 6 bases and the J gene end by 3 bases; junction bases not matched to a gene: 5. Germline lookup yields CDR1 MNHEY and CDR2 SMNVEV (reference sequence). The CDR3 has 13 residues. In DNA, the CDR3 is TGTGCCAGCAGGGAGACAGGGATCTACGAGCAGTACTTC. It codes for CASRETGIYEQYF.

This clonotype has a handful of counts. The chain joins TRBV19 to TRBJ1-4; 8 positions agree with TRBD1. This CDR3 comprises 13 residues. V shed 7 bases, J shed 6 bases, and the junction held 4 bases outside the gene matches. In germline, CDR1 is LNHDA, CDR2 SQIVND (reference sequence). The CDR3 loop reads CASKDRADEKLFF. The CDR3 coding sequence is TGTGCCAGTAAGGACAGGGCGGATGAAAAACTGTTTTTT.

This clonotype was seen a single time. The rearrangement links TRBV18 to TRBJ2-7; TRBD1 is a possible D gene (5 bases). V lost 2 bases to trimming and J lost 5 bases, with 16 bases between them. Germline-derived CDR1 and CDR2 are KGHSH and LQKENI. The CDR3 loop spans 15 amino acids. As DNA, the CDR3 is TGTGCCAGCTCACCAACAGGCCAGCCTCCCCACGAGCAGTACTTC. Protein product: CASSPTGQPPHEQYF.

The J gene is TRBJ2-3, the V gene TRBV12-3 or TRBV12-4, with TRBD2 matching over 10 bases. This CDR3 has 17 amino acids. V was clipped by 5 bases and J by 8 bases; unmatched bases: 16. The chain's CDR3 is CASSPLAGAPDTGTQYF. The CDR3 region has the DNA TGTGCCAGCAGTCCTCTAGCGGGAGCCCCCGACACGGGTACGCAGTATTTT.

V usage is TRBV6-5 and J usage is TRBJ2-1, with TRBD2 identical over 7 bases. V lost 6 bases to trimming and J lost 7 bases; unmatched junction nucleotides: 15. Germline CDR1 and CDR2: MNHEY and SVGAGI. The CDR3 runs to 16 residues. This CDR3 is CASRRPSGGRGNEQFF. CDR3 coding DNA: TGTGCCAGCAGGCGCCCCTCTGGCGGGAGAGGGAATGAGCAGTTCTTC.

The chain employs TRBV13 and TRBJ2-7, with 8 nucleotides matching TRBD2. J gave up 4 bases and V 7 bases, and 9 bases lay outside the gene matches. Germline lookup yields CDR1 PRHDT and CDR2 FYEKMQ (reference sequence). There are 14 residues in the CDR3. The CDR3 reads CASKASGRKYEQYF. Written as DNA, the CDR3 is TGTGCCAGCAAGGCCAGCGGGAGAAAGTACGAGCAGTACTTC.

V gene TRBV27 combines with J gene TRBJ2-7; weak D call: TRBD1 (6 bases). The CDR3 sequence is 15 residues long. The V end lost 5 bases, the J end lost 2 bases, and 16 bases lay between the germline ends. Germline V gene lookup returns CDR1 MNHEY and CDR2 SMNVEV (reference sequence). The CDR3 reads CASSLAPGHPYEQYF. In DNA, the CDR3 is TGTGCCAGCAGTCTCGCCCCGGGACACCCCTACGAGCAGTACTTC.

The rearrangement uses TRBV12-3 or TRBV12-4 and TRBJ2-1, with D possibly matching TRBD1 (6 bases). The V end lost 6 bases, the J end lost 6 bases, and 15 bases lay between the germline ends. The CDR3 extends over 14 amino acids. CDR3 bases: TGTGCCAGCAGCTATCCGGACAGACTCAATGAGCAGTTCTTC. Protein sequence: CASSYPDRLNEQFF.

The chain links TRBV20-1 to TRBJ1-5; D gene uncertain. CDR3 size: 14 residues. Germline assignment: CDR1 DFQATT and CDR2 SNEGSKA (reference sequence). V lost 3 bases to trimming and J lost 0 bases, with 9 bases between them. CDR3 DNA sequence: TGCAGTGCTAGTCTACAGCCTAGCAATCAGCCCCAGCATTTT. Residues: CSASLQPSNQPQHF.

The chain carries TRBV19 and TRBJ2-1, with 10 positions matching TRBD1. Trimming took 6 bases from V and 6 from J; bases not matched to a gene: 11. CDR1 and CDR2 from the germline V gene are LNHDA and SQIVND (reference sequence). This CDR3 is 16 amino acids long. The CDR3 is CASRLGTGAGGNEQFF. Here the CDR3 DNA reads TGTGCCAGTAGGTTAGGGACAGGGGCGGGGGGCAATGAGCAGTTCTTC.

CDR3 residues: CASRPVQGPTEAFF. The CDR3 nucleotides are TGTGCCAGTAGGCCGGTCCAAGGGCCGACTGAAGCTTTCTTT. The V call is TRBV19, the J call TRBJ1-1; no clear D gene. The CDR3 spans 14 residues. Trimming took 6 bases from V and 5 from J, leaving 16 bases between them. Per the germline V gene, CDR1 is LNHDA and CDR2 is SQIVND (reference sequence).

This chain connects TRBV20-1 to TRBJ1-5; 7 bases agree with TRBD1. This CDR3 region has 15 residues. With V trimmed by 7 bases and J by 0 bases, 9 bases remained unmatched. Germline CDR1 is DFQATT and CDR2 is SNEGSKA (reference sequence). CDR3 in amino acids: CSVNKQGYSNQPQHF. The DNA of the CDR3 is TGCAGTGTAAACAAACAGGGGTATAGCAATCAGCCCCAGCATTTT.

About this clonotype: Germline is not matched at one junction end, which may reflect a read error. V usage is TRBV29-1 and J usage is TRBJ1-1; D is unclear. CDR1 SQVTM and CDR2 ANQGSEA come from the germline V gene. The CDR3 consists of 11 residues. The CDR3 coding sequence is TGCAGCGTTGAAGAGCACACTGAAGCCTTCTTT. As protein: CSVEEHTEAFF.

A few counts support this clonotype. The V and J genes are TRBV6-5 and TRBJ1-6; D is unclear. The germline V gene encodes CDR1 MNHEY and CDR2 SVGAGI. The CDR3 has 16 amino acids. V lost 5 bases and J lost 9, with 20 bases in between. The CDR3 spells CASSNSRLGIRSPLHF. In DNA form, the CDR3 reads TGTGCCAGCAGTAACAGCCGCCTTGGGATACGTTCACCCCTCCACTTT.

This clonotype was seen just once. This chain links TRBV27 with TRBJ2-7; D uncertain. CDR1 and CDR2 (germline): MNHEY, SMNVEV (reference sequence). This CDR3 is built from 15 residues. V was trimmed by 6 bases and J by 0 bases, leaving 15 bases between them. The CDR3 protein is CASSARLPSSYEQYF. CDR3 sequence (DNA): TGTGCCAGCAGCGCTAGACTCCCTAGCTCCTACGAGCAGTACTTC.

V and J are TRBV29-1 and TRBJ2-2; TRBD1 aligns across 9 bases. This CDR3 has 14 amino acids. Germline V gene lookup returns CDR1 SQVTM and CDR2 ANQGSEA. V was clipped by 7 bases and J by 3 bases; unmatched bases: 6. DNA of the CDR3: TGCAGCGCTGGGACAGGGACCTACACCGGGGAGCTGTTTTTT. Protein: CSAGTGTYTGELFF.

The chain has TRBV18 and TRBJ2-2, with D unclear. The V gene lost 4 bases and the J gene lost 0 bases, with 9 bases spanning the gap. CDR3 size: 15 residues. Germline CDR1 is KGHSH and CDR2 is LQKENI. The CDR3 DNA reads TGTGCCAGCTCACGGGTCAGAGCGAACACCGGGGAGCTGTTTTTT. Residues: CASSRVRANTGELFF. The whole variable domain, remainder taken from reference TRBV18 and TRBJ2-2, is NAGVMQNPRHLVRRRGQEARLRCSPMKGHSHVYWYRQLPEEGLKFMVYLQKENIIDESGMPKERFSAEFPKEGPSILRIQQVVRGDSAAYFCASSRVRANTGELFFGEGSRLTVL.

This sequence joins TRBV29-1 and TRBJ2-1; 14 bases fit TRBD2. V lost 6 bases to trimming and J lost 3 bases; unmatched junction nucleotides: 4. The germline V gene encodes CDR1 SQVTM and CDR2 ANQGSEA. CDR3 length equals 15 residues. DNA for the CDR3: TGCAGCGTGGGGGGACTAGCGGGAGTCTACAATGAGCAGTTCTTC. Translation gives CSVGGLAGVYNEQFF.

The chain's CDR3 is CATSGAGGSHEQYF. In DNA form, the CDR3 reads TGTGCCACCAGTGGAGCGGGAGGTTCTCACGAGCAGTACTTC. The chain is built from TRBV24-1 and TRBJ2-7, with TRBD2 matching 9 bases. CDR1 and CDR2 (germline): KGHDR, SFDVKD. V lost 5 bases to trimming and J lost 5 bases; unmatched junction nucleotides: 6. The CDR3 covers 14 residues.